These 8 T cell receptor beta chains were all obtained from the same sample, sequenced in a study of T cells after yellow fever vaccination. In TCRdb, the 5' RACE reads were re-called with MiXCR into one record per CDR3 protein. The table shows 250,000 to 300,000 distinct CDR3 sequences, with over 4.5% occurring only once. This material consisted of CD4+ T cells sorted from PBMCs, taken on the day of the yellow fever booster vaccination. These receptors originate from a young man who received the YFV17D yellow fever vaccine.

A few counts support this clonotype. This chain connects TRBV7-2 to TRBJ2-1; perhaps TRBD2 as D (7 bases). The CDR3 is 15 amino acids. Germline V gives CDR1 SGHTA, CDR2 FQGNSA. Between the trimmed V and J ends, which lost 7 bases and 4 bases, there was a span of 17 bases. The CDR3: CASTVGGGRYNEQFF. The DNA of the CDR3 is TGTGCCAGCACCGTGGGAGGGGGGAGGTACAATGAGCAGTTCTTC.

DNA for the CDR3: TGCGCCAGCAGCTTGTTGGCAGGGGGCGAAGAGACCCAGTACTTC. Translation gives CASSLLAGGEETQYF. The chain couples TRBV5-1 to TRBJ2-5, with 8 bases fitting TRBD1. V lost 1 base, J lost 3 bases, and 5 bases stayed unmatched. The CDR3 length is 15 residues. CDR1 SGHRS and CDR2 YFSETQ come from the germline V gene.

There are many counts of this clonotype. CDR3 residues: CASSQKAGLYEQYF. CDR3 nucleotides: TGCGCCAGCAGCCAGAAGGCAGGATTATACGAGCAGTACTTC. V usage is TRBV5-1 and J usage is TRBJ2-7; D ambiguous. Trimming took 4 bases from V and 4 from J, leaving 15 bases between them. The CDR3 is 14 amino acids. CDR1 SGHRS and CDR2 YFSETQ come from the germline V gene.

This clonotype was counted ten times or more. The chain has TRBV20-1 and TRBJ2-2, with TRBD2 as a possible D gene (5 bases). CDR3 length: 15 residues. Trimming removed 0 bases from V and 0 bases from J, with 8 bases in between. Germline CDR1 is DFQATT and CDR2 is SNEGSKA (reference sequence). CDR3: CSARDGAANTGELFF. The CDR3 nucleotides read TGCAGTGCTAGAGATGGAGCGGCGAACACCGGGGAGCTGTTTTTT.

This clonotype was recorded at least ten times. The chain uses TRBV7-8 and TRBJ1-2; weak D call: TRBD1 (5 bases). The CDR3 length is 13 residues. Trimming removed 5 bases from V and 6 bases from J, with 13 bases in between. The V gene's germline CDR1 is SGHVS and CDR2 FQNEAQ. This chain's CDR3 is CASSPRMGDGYTF. The CDR3, as DNA: TGTGCCAGCAGCCCACGAATGGGGGATGGCTACACCTTC.

This clonotype has more than one count but fewer than ten. The chain joins TRBV10-2 to TRBJ2-7; D perhaps matches TRBD1 (5 bases). The V gene lost 3 bases and the J gene lost 3 bases, with 9 bases spanning the gap. The germline CDR1 and CDR2 sequences are WSHSY and SAAADI. This CDR3 is 13 amino acids long. The CDR3, as DNA: TGCGCCAGCAGTGATACGACAGTCTACGAGCAGTACTTC. Translating gives CASSDTTVYEQYF.

The chain employs TRBV7-8 and TRBJ2-2, with 8 nucleotides matching TRBD2. Germline trimming cut 8 bases from V and 4 bases from J; bases unmatched to any gene: 12. The CDR3 consists of 16 residues. Germline CDR1 reads SGHVS; CDR2 reads FQNEAQ. The CDR3 spells CASRPTAGGFTGELFF. The CDR3 DNA follows: TGTGCCAGCCGTCCAACGGCGGGGGGCTTCACCGGGGAGCTGTTTTTT.

The chain employs TRBV7-3 and TRBJ1-2; D gene ambiguous. The CDR3 totals 13 residues. The germline V gene has CDR1 SGHTA and CDR2 FQGTGA. Trimming removed 0 bases from V and 8 bases from J, with 10 bases in between. DNA for the CDR3: TGTGCCAGCAGCTTAACCGCAACCGACGGCTACACCTTC. The encoded protein is CASSLTATDGYTF.